What follows is one TCR beta chain and its context. In this sample, this clonotype turned up many times. Its recognized antigen is unknown. Qualities for individual bases were not recorded, and no much larger clone is one base off. This sample is part of a study of identical twins (dated by TCRdb to between 2015 and 2016). At the level of the whole study: To test whether fetal clonotypes persist, this study deep-sequenced TCR alpha and beta repertoires from monozygotic twins, from unrelated adults of various ages, and from cord blood. To rule out contamination, the twin experiments were replicated at different times with different library preparation protocols. Beyond this particular receptor, the publication reports: Because the same donors could not be followed over many years, the conclusions relied on cross-sectional statistical analysis. Out-of-frame TCR alpha sharing in monozygotic twins was systematically underestimated by recombination models, whereas sharing between unrelated individuals was in agreement with the recombination models. Invariant T cells such as MAIT and iNKT could partly confound zero-insertion analyses, although diverse VJ usage argued against such confounding for most clonotypes. A weaker excess of twin sharing was found in beta out-of-frame sequences because the signal-to-noise ratio was lowered by fewer shared sequences. Fewer insertions were carried by abundant cord blood beta clonotypes, a similar but weaker trend appeared in young adult naive repertoires, and no such trend appeared in memory repertoires. Compared with coincidental sharing between unrelated individuals, out-of-frame TCR alpha sequences shared between twins showed an excess of sequences with low generation probability.

Library method: 5' RACE. These reads were obtained on an Illumina HiSeq 2000. A universal primer binding site was added through template switching, and the final cDNA carried a unique molecular identifier so that TCR cDNA molecules could be counted accurately. First-strand cDNA for TCR alpha and beta chains was synthesized from specific primers in the conserved constant-segment region. To control for contamination, every cDNA library carried two barcodes: a SMART-Mk sample barcode plus Illumina barcodes. TruSeq adapter sequences and Illumina sample barcodes were added in two successive PCR steps. The TCR alpha and beta cDNA libraries were sequenced on the Illumina HiSeq platform using custom primers. The authors processed their data as follows. Raw reads were processed with MiGEC to extract unique molecular identifiers, and MiXCR was used to determine CDR3 positions. Recombination models were inferred per individual with the repgenHMM and IGoR tools using an EM algorithm. The analysis of shared clonotypes was done with the tcR package in R, with sharing normalized by the product of cloneset sizes. To study raw recombination without the effects of thymic and clonal selection, out-of-frame nonproductive sequences were analyzed. TCRdb trimmed the raw reads at Q25, called clones with MiXCR and kept productive beta chains. Every CDR3 protein is listed once, alongside the most common genes and DNA of its rows. The V and J calls, along with clone size, are taken from TCRdb and not from the paper's own processing. This sample is represented by around 1.7 million distinct CDR3 sequences; about 32% of them were singletons. Together, the top ten hold roughly 0.3% of the sample.

V loses 6 bases, J loses 2 bases, and the germline ends lie 12 bases apart. The germline V gene sets CDR1 to SQVTM and CDR2 to ANQGSEA. The CDR3, from cysteine to phenylalanine, totals 13 residues. The CDR3 DNA has 39 bases and is translated from base 1. Every donor was a healthy Caucasian. The chain couples TRBV29-1 to TRBJ2-3; a weak D assignment points to TRBD2 (6 bases agree). The clonotype was recovered from a newborn girl in good health. Input material: cord blood. The CDR3 sequence is CSVPLAFTDTQYF. Read as DNA, the sequence is TGCAGCGTCCCCCTAGCGTTCACAGATACGCAGTATTTT.